The next 5 T cell receptor beta chains were all read from a single sample in a study of blood T cell repertoires in COVID-19. Sequenced by immunoSEQ multiplex PCR; TCRdb stores in-frame clones only, minus some. The data contain approximately 270,000 clones, about four fifths of them singletons. The sample consisted of peripheral blood. These receptors all stem from a man older than 75 with acute or convalescent COVID-19.

The V and J genes are TRBV18 and TRBJ2-7; 8 nucleotides line up with TRBD1. Germline V gene lookup returns CDR1 KGHSH and CDR2 LQKENI. V lost 3 bases, J lost 5 bases, and 9 bases stayed unmatched. There are 15 residues in the CDR3. This CDR3 is CASSPPGQVVHEQYF. CDR3 DNA: TGTGCCAGCTCACCCCCGGGACAGGTAGTCCACGAGCAGTACTTC.

The genes are TRBV6-6 and TRBJ1-2, with TRBD1 matching 11 bases. The CDR3 contains 17 residues. V gave up 5 bases and J gave up 4 bases; unmatched junction bases: 12. CDR1 MNHNY and CDR2 SVGAGI come from the germline V gene (reference sequence). The CDR3 sequence: CASSPRGSGQGGYGYTF. The CDR3 bases are TGTGCCAGCAGTCCCCGTGGTTCGGGACAGGGGGGCTATGGCTACACCTTC.

The chain employs TRBV2 and TRBJ1-1, with D tentatively TRBD1 (5 bases). Trimming left V 5 bases short and J 5 bases short, with 18 bases between. CDR1 is SNHLY, CDR2 FYNNEI, per germline. This CDR3 has 15 amino acids. CDR3 DNA sequence: TGTGCCAGCAGTCCACGTAGGACATCCAAAACTGAAGCTTTCTTT. As protein: CASSPRRTSKTEAFF.

This clone occurred once. The rearrangement links TRBV7-9 to TRBJ2-1; D not certain. The V end lost 2 bases, the J end lost 0 bases, and 11 bases lay between the germline ends. The germline gives CDR1 SEHNR, CDR2 FQNEAQ (reference sequence). The CDR3 loop spans 16 amino acids. The CDR3 sequence is CASSLRALSSYNEQFF. CDR3 DNA: TGTGCCAGCAGCTTACGAGCCCTGAGCTCCTACAATGAGCAGTTCTTC.

The V and J genes are TRBV15 and TRBJ2-7; D remains unclear. This CDR3 is built from 14 residues. V was clipped by 0 bases and J by 6 bases, with 12 bases between them. CDR1 LNHNV and CDR2 YYDKDF come from the germline V gene (reference sequence). CDR3 bases: TGTGCCACCAGCAGAGATGTCGGGTTCGGCGAGCAGTACTTC. It codes for CATSRDVGFGEQYF.